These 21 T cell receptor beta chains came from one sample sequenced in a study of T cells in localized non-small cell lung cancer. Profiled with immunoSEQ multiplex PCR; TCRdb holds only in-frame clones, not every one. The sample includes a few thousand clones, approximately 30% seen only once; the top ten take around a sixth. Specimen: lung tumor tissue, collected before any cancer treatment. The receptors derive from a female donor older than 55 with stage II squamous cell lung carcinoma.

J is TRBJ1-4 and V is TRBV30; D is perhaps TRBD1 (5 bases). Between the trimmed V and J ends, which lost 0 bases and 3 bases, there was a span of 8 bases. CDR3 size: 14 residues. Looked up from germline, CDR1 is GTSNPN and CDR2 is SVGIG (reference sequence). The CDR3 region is CAWSVGTSNEKLFF. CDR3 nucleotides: TGTGCCTGGAGTGTGGGGACCTCTAATGAAAAACTGTTTTTT.

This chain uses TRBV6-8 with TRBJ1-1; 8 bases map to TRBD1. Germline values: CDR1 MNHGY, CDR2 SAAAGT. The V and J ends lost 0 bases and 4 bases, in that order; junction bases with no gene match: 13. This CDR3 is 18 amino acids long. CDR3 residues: CASSYSRRQGAGGTEAFF. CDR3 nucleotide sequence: TGTGCCAGCAGTTACTCCAGGCGGCAGGGGGCAGGTGGCACTGAAGCTTTCTTT.

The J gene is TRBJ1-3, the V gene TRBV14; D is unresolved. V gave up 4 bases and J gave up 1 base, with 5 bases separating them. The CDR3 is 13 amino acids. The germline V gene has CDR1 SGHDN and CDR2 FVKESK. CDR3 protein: CASSLGSGNTIYF. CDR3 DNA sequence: TGTGCCAGCAGCCTGGGGTCTGGAAACACCATATATTTT.

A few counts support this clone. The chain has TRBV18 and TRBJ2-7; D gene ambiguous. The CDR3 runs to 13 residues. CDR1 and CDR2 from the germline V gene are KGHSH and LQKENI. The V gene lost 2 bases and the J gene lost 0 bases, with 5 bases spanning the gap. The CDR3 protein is CASSPYSSYEQYF. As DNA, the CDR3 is TGTGCCAGCTCACCATACAGCTCCTACGAGCAGTACTTC.

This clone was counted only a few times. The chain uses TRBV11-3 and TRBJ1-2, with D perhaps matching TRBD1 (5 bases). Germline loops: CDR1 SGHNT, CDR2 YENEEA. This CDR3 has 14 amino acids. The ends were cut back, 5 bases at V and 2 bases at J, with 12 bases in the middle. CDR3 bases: TGTGCCAGCAGCGCCGGGACGGAAAACTATGGCTACACCTTC. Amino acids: CASSAGTENYGYTF.

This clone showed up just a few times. CDR3 region: CASVTASGNTIYF. In DNA, the CDR3 is TGTGCCAGTGTGACAGCCTCTGGAAACACCATATATTTT. V is TRBV14 and J is TRBJ1-3; D is perhaps TRBD1 (5 bases). The CDR3 covers 13 residues. V shed 9 bases and J shed 0 bases, with 9 bases lying between them. The germline CDR1 and CDR2 sequences are SGHDN and FVKESK. Complete variable domain (other parts from reference TRBV14 and TRBJ1-3): EAGVTQFPSHSVIEKGQTVTLRCDPISGHDNLYWYRRVMGKEIKFLLHFVKESKQDESGMPNNRFLAERTGGTYSTLKVQPAELEDSGVYFCASVTASGNTIYFGEGSWLTVV.

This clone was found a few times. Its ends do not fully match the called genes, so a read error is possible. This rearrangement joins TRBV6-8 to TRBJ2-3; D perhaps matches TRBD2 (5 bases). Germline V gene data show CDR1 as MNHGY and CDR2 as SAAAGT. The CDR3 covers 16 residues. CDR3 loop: CAISARSSGYTDTQYF. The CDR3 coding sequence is TGTGCCATCAGTGCCCGGTCCAGCGGCTACACAGATACGCAGTATTTT.

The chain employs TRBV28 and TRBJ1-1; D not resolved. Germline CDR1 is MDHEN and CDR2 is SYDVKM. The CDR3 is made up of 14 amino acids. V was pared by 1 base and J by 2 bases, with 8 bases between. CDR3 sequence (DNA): TGTGCCAGCAGTTTATTTAGTCGCAACACTGAAGCTTTCTTT. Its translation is CASSLFSRNTEAFF.

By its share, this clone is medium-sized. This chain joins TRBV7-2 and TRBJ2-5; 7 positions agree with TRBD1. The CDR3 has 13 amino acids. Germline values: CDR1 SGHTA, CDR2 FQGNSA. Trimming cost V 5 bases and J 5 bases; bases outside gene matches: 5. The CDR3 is CASSTGVGETQYF. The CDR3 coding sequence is TGTGCCAGCAGCACAGGGGTCGGGGAGACCCAGTACTTC.

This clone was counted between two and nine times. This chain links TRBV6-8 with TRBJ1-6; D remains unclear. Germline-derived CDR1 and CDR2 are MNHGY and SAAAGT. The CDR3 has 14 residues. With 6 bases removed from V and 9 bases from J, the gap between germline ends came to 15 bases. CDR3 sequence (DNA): TGTGCCAGCAGCCTACCTCGGGGAATTTCACCCCTCCACTTT. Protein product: CASSLPRGISPLHF.

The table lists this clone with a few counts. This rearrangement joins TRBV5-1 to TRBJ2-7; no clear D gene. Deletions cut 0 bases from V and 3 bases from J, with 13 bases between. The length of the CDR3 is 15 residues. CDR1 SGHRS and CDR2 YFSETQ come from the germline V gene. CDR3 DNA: TGCGCCAGCAGCTTGGCCAGTAGGGCCAGCTACGAGCAGTACTTC. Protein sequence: CASSLASRASYEQYF.

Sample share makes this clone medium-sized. CDR3 in amino acids: CASSSHRDFQETQYF. The CDR3 DNA reads as TGTGCCAGCAGCTCACACCGGGACTTCCAAGAGACCCAGTACTTC. The chain recombines TRBV11-3 with TRBJ2-5, with TRBD2 as a possible D gene (6 bases). The CDR3 has 15 amino acids. Trimming shortened V by 4 bases and J by 1 base, and 13 bases separated the two germline ends. Germline V gene sequence: CDR1 SGHNT, CDR2 YENEEA. Looking up the rest from reference TRBV11-3 and TRBJ2-5 gives the full variable domain: EAGVVQSPRYKIIEKKQPVAFWCNPISGHNTLYWYLQNLGQGPELLIRYENEEAVDDSQLPKDRFSAERLKGVDSTLKIQPAELGDSAVYLCASSSHRDFQETQYFGPGTRLLVL.

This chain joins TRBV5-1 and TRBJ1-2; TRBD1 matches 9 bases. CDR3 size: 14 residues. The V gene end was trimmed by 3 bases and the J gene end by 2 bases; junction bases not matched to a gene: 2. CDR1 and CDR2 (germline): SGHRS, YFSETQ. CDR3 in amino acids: CASSSGQGNYGYTF. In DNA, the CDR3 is TGCGCCAGCAGCTCCGGACAGGGGAACTATGGCTACACCTTC.

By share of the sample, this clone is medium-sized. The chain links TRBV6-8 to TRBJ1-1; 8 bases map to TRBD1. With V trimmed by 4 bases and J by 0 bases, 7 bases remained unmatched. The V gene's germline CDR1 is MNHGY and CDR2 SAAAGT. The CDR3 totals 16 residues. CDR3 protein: CASSSLPTGVNTEAFF. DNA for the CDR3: TGTGCCAGCAGTTCCCTACCGACAGGGGTGAACACTGAAGCTTTCTTT.

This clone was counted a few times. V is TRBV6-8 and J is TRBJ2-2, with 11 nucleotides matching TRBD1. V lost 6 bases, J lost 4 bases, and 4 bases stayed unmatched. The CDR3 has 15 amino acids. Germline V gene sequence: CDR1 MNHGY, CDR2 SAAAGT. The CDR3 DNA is TGTGCCAGCAGGGGACAGGGGGGTGGCACCGGGGAGCTGTTTTTT. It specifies CASRGQGGGTGELFF.

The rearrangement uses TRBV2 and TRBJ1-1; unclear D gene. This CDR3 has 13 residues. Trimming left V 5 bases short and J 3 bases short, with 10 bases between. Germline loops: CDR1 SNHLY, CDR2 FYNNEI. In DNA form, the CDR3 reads TGTGCCAGCAGTCCTCGTGAGGACACTGAAGCTTTCTTT. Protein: CASSPREDTEAFF.

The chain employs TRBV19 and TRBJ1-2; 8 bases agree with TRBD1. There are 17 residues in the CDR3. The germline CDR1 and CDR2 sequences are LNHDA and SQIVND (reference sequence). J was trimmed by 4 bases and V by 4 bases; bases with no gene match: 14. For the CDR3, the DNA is TGTGCCAGTAGTACCGCACCGACAGGGGAAAGGTTCTATGGCTACACCTTC. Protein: CASSTAPTGERFYGYTF.

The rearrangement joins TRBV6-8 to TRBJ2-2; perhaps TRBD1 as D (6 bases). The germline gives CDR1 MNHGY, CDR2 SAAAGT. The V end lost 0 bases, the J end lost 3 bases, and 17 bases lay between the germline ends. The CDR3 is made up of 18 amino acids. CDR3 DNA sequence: TGTGCCAGCAGTTACTCGTACCTGCCAGGGGCGTACACCGGGGAGCTGTTTTTT. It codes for CASSYSYLPGAYTGELFF.

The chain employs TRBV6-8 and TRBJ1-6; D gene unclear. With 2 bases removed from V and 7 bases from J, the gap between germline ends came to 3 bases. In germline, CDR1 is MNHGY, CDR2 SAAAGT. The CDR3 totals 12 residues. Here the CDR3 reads CASSYRNSPLHF. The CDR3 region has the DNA TGTGCCAGCAGTTACAGAAATTCACCCCTCCACTTT.

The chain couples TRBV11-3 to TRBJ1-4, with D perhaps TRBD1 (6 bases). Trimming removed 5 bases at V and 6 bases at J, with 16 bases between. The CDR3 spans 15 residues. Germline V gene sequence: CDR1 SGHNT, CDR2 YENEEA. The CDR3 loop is CASSPDRSADEKLFF. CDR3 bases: TGTGCCAGCAGCCCCGACAGGTCGGCGGATGAAAAACTGTTTTTT.

CDR3 residues: CASSIGPGANVLTF. Written as DNA, the CDR3 is TGTGCCAGTAGTATTGGTCCTGGGGCCAACGTCCTGACTTTC. The rearrangement joins TRBV19 to TRBJ2-6, with D uncertain. CDR1 is LNHDA and CDR2 is SQIVND in the germline V gene (reference sequence). The ends were cut back, 3 bases at V and 2 bases at J, with 5 bases in the middle. The length of the CDR3 is 14 residues.